This T cell receptor beta chain was found in a study of PD-L1 blockade in urothelial cancer. Turning to the study itself: Timepoints chosen for blood analysis were 3 weeks (second dose) and 6 weeks after treatment start.

Each PCR had synthetic TCR analog templates added to it as a spike-in. Libraries were prepared by immunoSEQ multiplex PCR; TCRdb keeps only in-frame clonotypes and omits some of them. The profile covers 44,000 or so clones, with 82% appearing a single time and roughly 3.2% taken by the ten largest. To note about this clone: Antigen unknown.

The cohort comprised individuals with locally advanced or metastatic urothelial carcinoma. Overall study findings and caveats: Tumor-associated clones in blood expanded more at 3 weeks in durable-benefit patients.

The sequenced sample was PBMCs, obtained around atezolizumab (anti-PD-L1) treatment. This TCR was sampled from a man aged 70 or older with urothelial cancer.

CDR3 nucleotides: TGTGCCAGCAGTGCCCTCCGGGACAGGGGCACAGATACGCAGTATTTT. This gives the protein CASSALRDRGTDTQYF. This rearrangement joins TRBV6-1 to TRBJ2-3; 9 positions agree with TRBD1. The germline V gene encodes CDR1 MNHNS and CDR2 SASEGT. This CDR3 spans 16 amino acids. Trimming removed 4 bases from V and 1 base from J; junction bases left unmatched: 6.